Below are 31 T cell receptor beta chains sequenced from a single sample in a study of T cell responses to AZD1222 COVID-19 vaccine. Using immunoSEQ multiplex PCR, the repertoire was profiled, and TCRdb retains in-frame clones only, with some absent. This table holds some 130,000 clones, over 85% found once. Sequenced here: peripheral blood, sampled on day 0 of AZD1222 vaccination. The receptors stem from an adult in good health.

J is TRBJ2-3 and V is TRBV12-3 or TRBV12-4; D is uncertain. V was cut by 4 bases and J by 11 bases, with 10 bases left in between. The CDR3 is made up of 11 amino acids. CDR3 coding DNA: TGTGCCAGCAGTTCTCCCTATGGGCAGTATTTT. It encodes CASSSPYGQYF.

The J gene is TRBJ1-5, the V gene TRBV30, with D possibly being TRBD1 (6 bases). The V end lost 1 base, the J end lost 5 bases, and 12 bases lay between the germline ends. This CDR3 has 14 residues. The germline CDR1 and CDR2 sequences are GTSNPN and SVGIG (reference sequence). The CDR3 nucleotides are TGTGCCTGGAGTGCTGGACAGAACGATCAGCCCCAGCATTTT. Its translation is CAWSAGQNDQPQHF.

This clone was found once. DNA for the CDR3: TGTGCCAGCAGCTTCGGATCCAGCTCCTATAATTCACCCCTCCACTTT. Protein: CASSFGSSSYNSPLHF. The V and J genes are TRBV3-1 (or the pseudogene TRBV3-2) and TRBJ1-6; D not certain. The V end lost 5 bases, the J end lost 0 bases, and 11 bases lay between the germline ends. The length of the CDR3 is 16 residues. The germline V gene has CDR1 LGHDT and CDR2 YNNKEL (reference sequence).

The CDR3 loop reads CASGTGTQQYF. The CDR3 bases are TGTGCTAGTGGCACAGGGACTCAGCAGTACTTC. This chain joins TRBV12-5 and TRBJ2-7; D may match TRBD1 or TRBD2 (6 bases each). Trimming cost V 6 bases and J 8 bases, with 11 bases left between them. The V gene's germline CDR1 is LGHNT and CDR2 FRNRAP. This CDR3 comprises 11 residues.

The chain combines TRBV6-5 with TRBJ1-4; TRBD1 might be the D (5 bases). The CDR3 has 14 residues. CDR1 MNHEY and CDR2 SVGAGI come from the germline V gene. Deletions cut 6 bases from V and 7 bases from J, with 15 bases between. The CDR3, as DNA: TGTGCCAGCAGCCGAGGGGACCCTTCTGAAAAACTGTTTTTT. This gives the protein CASSRGDPSEKLFF.

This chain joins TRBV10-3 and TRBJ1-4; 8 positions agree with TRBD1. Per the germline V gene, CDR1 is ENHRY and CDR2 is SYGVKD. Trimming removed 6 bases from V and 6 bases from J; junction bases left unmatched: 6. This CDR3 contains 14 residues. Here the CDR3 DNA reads TGTGCCATCAGGCAGGGACAGGCGGATGAAAAACTGTTTTTT. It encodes CAIRQGQADEKLFF.

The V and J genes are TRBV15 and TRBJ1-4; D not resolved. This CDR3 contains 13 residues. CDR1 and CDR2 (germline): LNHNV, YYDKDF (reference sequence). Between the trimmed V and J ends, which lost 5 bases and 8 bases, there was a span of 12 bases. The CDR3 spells CATSSQLGEKLFF. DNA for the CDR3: TGTGCCACCAGCTCCCAGCTCGGGGAAAAACTGTTTTTT.

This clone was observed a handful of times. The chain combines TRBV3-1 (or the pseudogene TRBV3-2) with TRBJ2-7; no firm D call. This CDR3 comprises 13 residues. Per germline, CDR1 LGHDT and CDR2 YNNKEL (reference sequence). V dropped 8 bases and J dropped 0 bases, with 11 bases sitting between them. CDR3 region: CASRRSGSYEQYF. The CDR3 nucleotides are TGTGCCAGCCGGCGGTCAGGCTCCTACGAGCAGTACTTC.

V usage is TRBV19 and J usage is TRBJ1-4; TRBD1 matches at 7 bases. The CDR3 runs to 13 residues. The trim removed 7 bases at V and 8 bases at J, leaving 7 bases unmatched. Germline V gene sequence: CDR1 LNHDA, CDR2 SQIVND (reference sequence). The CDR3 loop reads CASKDRRREKLFF. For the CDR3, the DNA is TGTGCCAGTAAGGACAGGCGACGAGAAAAACTGTTTTTT. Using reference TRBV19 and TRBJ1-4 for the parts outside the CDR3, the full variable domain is DGGITQSPKYLFRKEGQNVTLSCEQNLNHDAMYWYRQDPGQGLRLIYYSQIVNDFQKGDIAEGYSVSREKKESFPLTVTSAQKNPTAFYLCASKDRRREKLFFGSGTQLSVL.

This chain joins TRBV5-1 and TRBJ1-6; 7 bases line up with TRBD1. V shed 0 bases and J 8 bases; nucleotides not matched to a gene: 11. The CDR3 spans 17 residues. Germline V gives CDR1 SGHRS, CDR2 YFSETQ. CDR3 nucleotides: TGCGCCAGCAGCTTGGTGGCCGGACAGGTTGGGGATTCACCCCTCCACTTT. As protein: CASSLVAGQVGDSPLHF.

The CDR3 DNA reads as TGTGCCAGTAGTACCCGAATGACGCCATACTCTGGAAACACCATATATTTT. This sequence encodes CASSTRMTPYSGNTIYF. The rearrangement uses TRBV19 and TRBJ1-3; unclear D gene. Germline lookup yields CDR1 LNHDA and CDR2 SQIVND (reference sequence). The CDR3 is 17 residues long. V was pared by 4 bases and J by 0 bases, with 16 bases between.

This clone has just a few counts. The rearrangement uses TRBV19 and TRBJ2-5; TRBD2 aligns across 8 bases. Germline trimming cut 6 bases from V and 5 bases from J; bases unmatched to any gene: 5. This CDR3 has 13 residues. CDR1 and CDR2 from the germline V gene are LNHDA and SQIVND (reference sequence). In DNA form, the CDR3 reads TGTGCCAGTAGCGTAGCGGGACTTGAGACCCAGTACTTC. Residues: CASSVAGLETQYF.

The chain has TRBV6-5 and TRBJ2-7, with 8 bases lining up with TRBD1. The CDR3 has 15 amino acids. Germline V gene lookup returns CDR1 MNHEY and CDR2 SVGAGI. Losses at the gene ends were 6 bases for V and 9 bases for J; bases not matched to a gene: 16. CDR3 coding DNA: TGTGCCAGCAGCCGGAGTTCCGGACAGGGTTTATGGCAGTACTTC. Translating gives CASSRSSGQGLWQYF.

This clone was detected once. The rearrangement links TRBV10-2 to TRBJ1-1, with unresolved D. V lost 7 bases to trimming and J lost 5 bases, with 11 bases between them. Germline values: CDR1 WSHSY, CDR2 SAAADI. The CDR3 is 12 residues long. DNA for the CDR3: TGCGCCAGCACCGTCGGCAGTACTGAAGCTTTCTTT. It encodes CASTVGSTEAFF.

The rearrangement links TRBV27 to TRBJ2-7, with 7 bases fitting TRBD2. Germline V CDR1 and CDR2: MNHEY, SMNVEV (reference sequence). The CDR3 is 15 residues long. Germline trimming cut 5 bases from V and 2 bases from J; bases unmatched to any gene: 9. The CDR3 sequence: CASSPGPSGTYEQYF. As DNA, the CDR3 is TGTGCCAGCAGTCCCGGTCCTAGCGGCACCTACGAGCAGTACTTC.

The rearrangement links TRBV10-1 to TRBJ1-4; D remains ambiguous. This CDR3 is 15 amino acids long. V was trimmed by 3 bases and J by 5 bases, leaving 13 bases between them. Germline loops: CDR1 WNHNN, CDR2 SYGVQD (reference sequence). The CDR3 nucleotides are TGCGCCAGCAGTGATCGTCCCCTCGGAAATGAAAAACTGTTTTTT. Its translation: CASSDRPLGNEKLFF.

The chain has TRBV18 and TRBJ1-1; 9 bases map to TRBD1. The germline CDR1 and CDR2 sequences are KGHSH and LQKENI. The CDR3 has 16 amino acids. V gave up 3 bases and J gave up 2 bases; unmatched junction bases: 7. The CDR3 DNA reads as TGTGCCAGCTCACCCTCGCGACAGGGGGGCAACACTGAAGCTTTCTTT. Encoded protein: CASSPSRQGGNTEAFF.

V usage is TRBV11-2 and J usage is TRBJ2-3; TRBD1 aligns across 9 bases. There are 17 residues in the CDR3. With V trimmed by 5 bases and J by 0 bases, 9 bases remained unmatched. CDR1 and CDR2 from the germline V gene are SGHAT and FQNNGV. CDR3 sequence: CASSPRVGTGSTDTQYF. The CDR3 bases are TGTGCCAGCAGCCCGCGGGTGGGGACAGGGAGCACAGATACGCAGTATTTT. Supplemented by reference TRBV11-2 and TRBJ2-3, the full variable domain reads EAGVAQSPRYKIIEKRQSVAFWCNPISGHATLYWYQQILGQGPKLLIQFQNNGVVDDSQLPKDRFSAERLKGVDSTLKIQPAKLEDSAVYLCASSPRVGTGSTDTQYFGPGTRLTVL.

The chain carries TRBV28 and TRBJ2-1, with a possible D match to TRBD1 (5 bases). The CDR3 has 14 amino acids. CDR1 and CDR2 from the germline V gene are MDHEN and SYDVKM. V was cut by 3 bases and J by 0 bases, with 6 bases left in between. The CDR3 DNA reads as TGTGCCAGCAGTTTTCAGGGCTCCTACAATGAGCAGTTCTTC. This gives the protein CASSFQGSYNEQFF.

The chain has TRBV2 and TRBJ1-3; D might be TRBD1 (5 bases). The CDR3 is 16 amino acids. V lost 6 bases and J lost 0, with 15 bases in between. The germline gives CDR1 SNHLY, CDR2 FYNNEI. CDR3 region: CASSEDMGFSGNTIYF. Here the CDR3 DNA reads TGTGCCAGCAGCGAGGACATGGGATTCTCTGGAAACACCATATATTTT.

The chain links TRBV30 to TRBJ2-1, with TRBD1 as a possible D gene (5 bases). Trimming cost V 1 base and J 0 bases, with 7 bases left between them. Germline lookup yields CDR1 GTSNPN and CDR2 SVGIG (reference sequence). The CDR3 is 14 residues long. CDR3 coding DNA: TGTGCCTGGAGTGCAGGGCACTCCTACAATGAGCAGTTCTTC. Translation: CAWSAGHSYNEQFF.

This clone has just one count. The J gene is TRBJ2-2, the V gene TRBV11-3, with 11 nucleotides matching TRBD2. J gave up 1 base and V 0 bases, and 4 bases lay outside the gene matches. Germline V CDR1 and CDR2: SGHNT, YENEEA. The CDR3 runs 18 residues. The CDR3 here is CASSLDLTSGMNTGELFF. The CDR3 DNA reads TGTGCCAGCAGCTTAGATCTGACTAGCGGGATGAACACCGGGGAGCTGTTTTTT.

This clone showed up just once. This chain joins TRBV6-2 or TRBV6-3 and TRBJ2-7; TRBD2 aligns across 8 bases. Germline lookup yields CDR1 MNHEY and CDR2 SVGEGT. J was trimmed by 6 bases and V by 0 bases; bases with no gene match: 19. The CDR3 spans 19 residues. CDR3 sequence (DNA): TGTGCCAGCAGTTACTCGTCGGGTAAAAGACTAGCGTCCTGGGGCGAGCAGTACTTC. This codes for CASSYSSGKRLASWGEQYF.

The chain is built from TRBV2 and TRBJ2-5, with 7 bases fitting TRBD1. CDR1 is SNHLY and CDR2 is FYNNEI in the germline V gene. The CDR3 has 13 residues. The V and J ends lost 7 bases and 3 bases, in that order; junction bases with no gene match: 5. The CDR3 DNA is TGTGCCAGCACCTCGACAGGGAAAGAGACCCAGTACTTC. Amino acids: CASTSTGKETQYF.

CDR3 residues: CASSPLGDRGNEQFF. CDR3 bases: TGTGCCAGCAGTCCCCTGGGGGACAGGGGCAATGAGCAGTTCTTC. The V and J genes are TRBV6-5 and TRBJ2-1; 10 bases match TRBD1. CDR1 and CDR2 (germline): MNHEY, SVGAGI. The CDR3 is made up of 15 amino acids. Unmatched junction bases numbered 7, after V lost 5 bases and J lost 6 bases.

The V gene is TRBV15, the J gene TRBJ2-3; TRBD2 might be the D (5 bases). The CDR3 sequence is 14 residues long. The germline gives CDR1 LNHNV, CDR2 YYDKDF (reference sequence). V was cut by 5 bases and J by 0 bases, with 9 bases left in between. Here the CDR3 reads CATSVRTSTDTQYF. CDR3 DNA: TGTGCCACCAGCGTCCGGACTAGCACAGATACGCAGTATTTT.

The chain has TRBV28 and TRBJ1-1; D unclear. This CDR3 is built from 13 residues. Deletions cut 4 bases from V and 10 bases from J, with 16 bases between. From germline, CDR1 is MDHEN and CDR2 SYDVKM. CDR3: CASSSPGKLAAFF. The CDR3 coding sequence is TGTGCCAGCAGTTCGCCTGGGAAATTGGCAGCTTTCTTT.

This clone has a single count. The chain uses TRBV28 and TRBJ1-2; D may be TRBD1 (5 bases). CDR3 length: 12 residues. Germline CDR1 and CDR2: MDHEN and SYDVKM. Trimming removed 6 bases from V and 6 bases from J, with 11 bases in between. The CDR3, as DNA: TGTGCCAGCAGCTCCGCAGGGAATGGCTACACCTTC. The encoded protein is CASSSAGNGYTF.

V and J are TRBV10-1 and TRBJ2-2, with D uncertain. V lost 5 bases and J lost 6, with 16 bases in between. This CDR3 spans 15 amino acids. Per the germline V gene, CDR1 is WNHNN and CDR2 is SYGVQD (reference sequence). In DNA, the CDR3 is TGCGCCAGCAGTCCAGGCCGCGAATGGGCCGGGGAGCTGTTTTTT. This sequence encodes CASSPGREWAGELFF.

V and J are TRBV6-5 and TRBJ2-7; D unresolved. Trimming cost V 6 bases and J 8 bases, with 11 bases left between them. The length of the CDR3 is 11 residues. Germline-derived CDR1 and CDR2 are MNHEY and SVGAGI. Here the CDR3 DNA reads TGTGCCAGCAGAGACTTGATCCAGCAGTACTTC. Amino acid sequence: CASRDLIQQYF.

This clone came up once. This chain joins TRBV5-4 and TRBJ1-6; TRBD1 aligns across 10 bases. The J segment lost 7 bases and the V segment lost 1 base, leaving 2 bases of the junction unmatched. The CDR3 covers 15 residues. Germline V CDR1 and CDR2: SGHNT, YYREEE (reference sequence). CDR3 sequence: CASSLKDRGNSPLHF. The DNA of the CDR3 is TGTGCCAGCAGCTTGAAGGACAGGGGGAATTCACCCCTCCACTTT.